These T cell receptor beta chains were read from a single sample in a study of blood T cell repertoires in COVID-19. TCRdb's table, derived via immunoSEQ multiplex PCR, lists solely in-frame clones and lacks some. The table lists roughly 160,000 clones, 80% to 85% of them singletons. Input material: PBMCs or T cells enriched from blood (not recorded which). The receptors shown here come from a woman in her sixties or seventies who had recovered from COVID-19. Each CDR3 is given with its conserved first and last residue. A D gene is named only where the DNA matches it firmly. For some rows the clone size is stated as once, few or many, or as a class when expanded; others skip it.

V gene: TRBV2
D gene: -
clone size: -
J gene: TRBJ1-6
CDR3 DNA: TGTGCCAGCAGTGATGTGGGGGCCTTTTATAATTCACCCCTCCACTTT
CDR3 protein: CASSDVGAFYNSPLHF

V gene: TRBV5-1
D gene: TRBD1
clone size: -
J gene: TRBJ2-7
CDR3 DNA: TGCGCCAGCAGTACAGGGGCCGGGGCGTACGAGCAGTACTTC
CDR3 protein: CASSTGAGAYEQYF

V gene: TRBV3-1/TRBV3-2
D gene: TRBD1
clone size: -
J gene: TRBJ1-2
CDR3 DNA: TGTGCCAGCAGCCAAGCCGGTACCAGGACAGGGCCTTGGGGTGGCTACACCTTC
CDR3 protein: CASSQAGTRTGPWGGYTF

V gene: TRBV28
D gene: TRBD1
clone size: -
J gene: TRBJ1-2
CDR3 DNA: TGTGCCAGCAGGGGACAGGGAGGGTCGGTAGGCTACACCTTC
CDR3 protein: CASRGQGGSVGYTF

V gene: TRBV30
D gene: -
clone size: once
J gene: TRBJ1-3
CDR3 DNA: TGTGCCTGGAGTTTGAAAAGGCAAACTAACGCTGGAAACACCATATATTTT
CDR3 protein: CAWSLKRQTNAGNTIYF

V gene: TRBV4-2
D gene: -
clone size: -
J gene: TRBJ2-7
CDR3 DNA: TGTGCCAGCAGCCAAGAGGTGAGACTACACTCCTACGAGCAGTACTTC
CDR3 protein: CASSQEVRLHSYEQYF

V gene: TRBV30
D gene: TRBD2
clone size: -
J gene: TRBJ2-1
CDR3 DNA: TGTGCCTGGGAGGGGCGGACGGGACTAGCGGGAATCTACAATGAGCAGTTCTTC
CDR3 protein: CAWEGRTGLAGIYNEQFF

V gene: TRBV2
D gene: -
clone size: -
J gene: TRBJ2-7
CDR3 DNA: TGTGCCAGCAGTGGGGCACTAGGCACTTTTGGGAGTGACGAGCAGTACTTC
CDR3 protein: CASSGALGTFGSDEQYF

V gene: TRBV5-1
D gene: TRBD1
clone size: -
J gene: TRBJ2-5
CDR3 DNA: TGCGCCAGCAGCAACCACGGGACAGCCCAAGAGACCCAGTACTTC
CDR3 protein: CASSNHGTAQETQYF

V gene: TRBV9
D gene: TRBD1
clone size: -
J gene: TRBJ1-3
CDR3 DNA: TGTGCCAGCAGCTGGGACAGGGGGGACACCATATATTTT
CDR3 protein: CASSWDRGDTIYF

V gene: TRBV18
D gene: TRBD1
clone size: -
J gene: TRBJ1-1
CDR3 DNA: TGTGCCAGCTCACCATTGAGACAGGGAATTCTTCAGAACACTGAAGCTTTCTTT
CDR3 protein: CASSPLRQGILQNTEAFF

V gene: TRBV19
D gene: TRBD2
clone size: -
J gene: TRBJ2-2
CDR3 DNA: TGTGCCAGTAGTACTGGACTAGCGGGCACCGGGGAGCTGTTTTTT
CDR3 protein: CASSTGLAGTGELFF

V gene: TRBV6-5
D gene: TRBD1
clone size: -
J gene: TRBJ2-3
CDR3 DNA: TGTGCCGGACAGACAGGGACGACAGATACGCAGTATTTT
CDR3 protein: CAGQTGTTDTQYF

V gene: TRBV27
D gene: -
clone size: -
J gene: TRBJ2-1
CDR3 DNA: TGTGCCAGCAGTTTATCGGTTAGCGCCTCCCAGGAGCAGTTCTTC
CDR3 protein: CASSLSVSASQEQFF

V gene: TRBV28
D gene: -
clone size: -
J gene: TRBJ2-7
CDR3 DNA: TGTGCCAGCAGCCCCGGGGCCTACGAGCAGTACTTC
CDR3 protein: CASSPGAYEQYF

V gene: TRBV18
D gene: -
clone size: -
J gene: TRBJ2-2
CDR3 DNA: TGTGCCAGCTCAGAGTCCCCCTTTTGGGAGCTGTTTTTT
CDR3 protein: CASSESPFWELFF

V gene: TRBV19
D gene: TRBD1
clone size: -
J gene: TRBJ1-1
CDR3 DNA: TGTGCCAGTAGTATAGACCCCGGGACAGGGAGGTTTGACACTGAAGCTTTCTTT
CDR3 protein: CASSIDPGTGRFDTEAFF

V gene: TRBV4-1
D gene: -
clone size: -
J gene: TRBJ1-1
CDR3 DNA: TGCGCCAGCAGCCAGCTCCAGGTTAACAATGAAGCTTTCTTT
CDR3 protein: CASSQLQVNNEAFF

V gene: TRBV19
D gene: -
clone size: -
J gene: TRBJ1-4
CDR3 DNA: TGTGCCAGTAGTATAGATACGGGACAAGAAAAACTGTTTTTT
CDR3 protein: CASSIDTGQEKLFF

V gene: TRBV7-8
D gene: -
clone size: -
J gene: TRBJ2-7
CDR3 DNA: TGTGCCAGCAGCGCACCCGGGGGGCACGAGCAGTACTTC
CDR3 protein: CASSAPGGHEQYF

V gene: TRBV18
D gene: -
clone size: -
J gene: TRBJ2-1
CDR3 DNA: TGTGCCAGCTCACCACCCAACCGGGACTGGGGGAATGAGCAGTTCTTC
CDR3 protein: CASSPPNRDWGNEQFF

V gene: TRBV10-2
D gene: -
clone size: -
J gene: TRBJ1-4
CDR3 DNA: TGCGCCAGCAGTGAAGGGGGGGGCAGAAAACTGTTTTTT
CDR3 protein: CASSEGGGRKLFF

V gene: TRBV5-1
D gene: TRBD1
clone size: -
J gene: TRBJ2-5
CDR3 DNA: TGCGCCAGCAGCTTGGCAGACAGGGGGCTGGAGACCCAGTACTTC
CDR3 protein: CASSLADRGLETQYF

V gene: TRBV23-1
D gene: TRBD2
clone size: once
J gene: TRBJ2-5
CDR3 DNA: TGCGCCAGCAGTCAAGAGGTCCTAGCGGGGGGGGAAGAGACCCAGTACTTC
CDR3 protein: CASSQEVLAGGEETQYF

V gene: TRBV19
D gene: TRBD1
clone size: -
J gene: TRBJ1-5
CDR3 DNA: TGTGCCAGTAGTTACAGGGGCGGCAATCAGCCCCAGCATTTT
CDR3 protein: CASSYRGGNQPQHF

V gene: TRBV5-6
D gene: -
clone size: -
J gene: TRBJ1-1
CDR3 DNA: TGTGCCAGCAGCTTGGACAGGTCGACTTTCTTT
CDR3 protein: CASSLDRSTFF

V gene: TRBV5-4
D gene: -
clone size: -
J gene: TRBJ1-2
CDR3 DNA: TGTGCCAGCACCACCGCGGGGGGCCGGGACTATGGCTACACCTTC
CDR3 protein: CASTTAGGRDYGYTF

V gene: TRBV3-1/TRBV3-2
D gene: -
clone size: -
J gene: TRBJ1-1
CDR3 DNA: TGTGCCAGCAGCCAAGGGGGCTTAGGGTCAGCTTTCTTT
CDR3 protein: CASSQGGLGSAFF

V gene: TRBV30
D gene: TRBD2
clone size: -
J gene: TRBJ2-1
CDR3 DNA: TGTGCCTGGAGCTTTACTAGCGGGAACTCCTACAATGAGCAGTTCTTC
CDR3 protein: CAWSFTSGNSYNEQFF

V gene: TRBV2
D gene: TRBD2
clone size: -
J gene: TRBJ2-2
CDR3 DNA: TGTGCCAGCAGTTTAAGCGGGGTCAGAACCGGGGAGCTGTTTTTT
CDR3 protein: CASSLSGVRTGELFF

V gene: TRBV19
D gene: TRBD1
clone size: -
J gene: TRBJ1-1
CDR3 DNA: TGTGCCAGTAGTACGACAGGGCTCGCAGCTTTCTTT
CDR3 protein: CASSTTGLAAFF

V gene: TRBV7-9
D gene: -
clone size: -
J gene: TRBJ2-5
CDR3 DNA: TGTGCCAGCAGCTTAAATCTGGAGACCCAGTACTTC
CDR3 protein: CASSLNLETQYF

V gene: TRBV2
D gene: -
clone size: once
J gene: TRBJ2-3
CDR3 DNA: TGTGCCAGCAAATGGACAGCTCCCGGCACAGATACGCAGTATTTT
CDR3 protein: CASKWTAPGTDTQYF

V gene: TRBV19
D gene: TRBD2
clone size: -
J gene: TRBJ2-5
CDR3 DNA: TGTGCCAGTAGCTCCGAGGGAGGGCGAGGAGAGACCCAGTACTTC
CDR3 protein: CASSSEGGRGETQYF

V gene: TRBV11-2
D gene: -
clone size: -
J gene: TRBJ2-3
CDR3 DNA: TGTGCCAGCAGCTTATCTTTCCGTGATACGCAGTATTTT
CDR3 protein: CASSLSFRDTQYF

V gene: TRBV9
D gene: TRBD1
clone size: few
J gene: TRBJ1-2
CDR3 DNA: TGTGCCAGCAGCGTAGTAGGGACAGGGGGCTATGGCTACACCTTC
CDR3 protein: CASSVVGTGGYGYTF

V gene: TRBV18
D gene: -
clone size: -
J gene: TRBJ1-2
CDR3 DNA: TGTGCCAGCTCACCAGGGGTGCGCTCGGGGGACTATGGCTACACCTTC
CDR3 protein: CASSPGVRSGDYGYTF

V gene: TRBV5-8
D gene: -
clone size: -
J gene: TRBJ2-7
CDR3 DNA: TGTGCCAGCAGCATCCCACCGGCCTACGAGCAGTACTTC
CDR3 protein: CASSIPPAYEQYF

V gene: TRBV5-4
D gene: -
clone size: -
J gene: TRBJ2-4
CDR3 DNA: TGTGCCAGCAGCTTCGGGGGGCCGGCCAAAAACATTCAGTACTTC
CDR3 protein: CASSFGGPAKNIQYF

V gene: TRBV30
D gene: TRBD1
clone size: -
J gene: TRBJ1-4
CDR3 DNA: TGTGCCTGGAGGGGGGCCGGGACAGCTAATGAAAAACTGTTTTTT
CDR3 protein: CAWRGAGTANEKLFF

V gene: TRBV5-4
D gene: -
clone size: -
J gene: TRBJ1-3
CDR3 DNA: TGTGCCAGCAGCTTCTGGCAGGGAAACACCATATATTTT
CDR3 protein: CASSFWQGNTIYF

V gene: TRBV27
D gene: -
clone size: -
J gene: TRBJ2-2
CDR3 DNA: TGTGCCAGCAGTTTATCGAGCGTTAGGCGGACCGGGGAGCTGTTTTTT
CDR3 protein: CASSLSSVRRTGELFF

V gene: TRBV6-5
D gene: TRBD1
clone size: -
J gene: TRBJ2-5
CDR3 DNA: TGTGCCAGCAGATACCAGACAGGGGTAATACTGGAGACCCAGTACTTC
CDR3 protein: CASRYQTGVILETQYF

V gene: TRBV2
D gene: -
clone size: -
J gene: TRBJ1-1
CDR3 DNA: TGTGCCAGCAGTCCTCACGTGGGGGGGTCTGAAGCTTTCTTT
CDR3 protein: CASSPHVGGSEAFF

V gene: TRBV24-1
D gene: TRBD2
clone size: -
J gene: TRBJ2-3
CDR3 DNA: TGTGCCACCAGTGACGCTAGCGGGGAGACCACAGATACGCAGTATTTT
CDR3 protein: CATSDASGETTDTQYF

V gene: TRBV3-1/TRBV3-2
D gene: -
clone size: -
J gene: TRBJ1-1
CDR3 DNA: TGTGCCAGCAGCCAATATGGCAGAGGATCTGAAGCTTTCTTT
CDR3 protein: CASSQYGRGSEAFF

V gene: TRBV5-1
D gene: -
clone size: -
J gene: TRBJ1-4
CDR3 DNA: TGCGCCAGCAGCTCGGGATCTTACTCTAATGAAAAACTGTTTTTT
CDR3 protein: CASSSGSYSNEKLFF

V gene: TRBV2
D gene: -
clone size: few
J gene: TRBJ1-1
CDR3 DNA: TGTGCCAGCAGGCTCACAGTGAACACTGAAGCTTTCTTT
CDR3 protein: CASRLTVNTEAFF

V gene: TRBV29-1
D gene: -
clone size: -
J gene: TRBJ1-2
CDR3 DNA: TGCAGCGTTGTTACGGAGTATGGCTACACCTTC
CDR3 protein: CSVVTEYGYTF

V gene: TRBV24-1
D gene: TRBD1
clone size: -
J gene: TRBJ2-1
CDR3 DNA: TGTGCCACCAGTCGAGGGGACAGGGCGAGGGATGAGCAGTTCTTC
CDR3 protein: CATSRGDRARDEQFF

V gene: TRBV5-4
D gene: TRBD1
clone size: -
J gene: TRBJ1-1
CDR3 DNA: TGTGCCAGCAGCGAACCCTTGACAGGGGGAAGCACTGAAGCTTTCTTT
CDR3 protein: CASSEPLTGGSTEAFF

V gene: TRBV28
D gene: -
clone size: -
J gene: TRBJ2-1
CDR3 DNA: TGTGCCAGCAGTTCCGAGGGGGGGCTCGGCAATGAGCAGTTCTTC
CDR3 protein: CASSSEGGLGNEQFF

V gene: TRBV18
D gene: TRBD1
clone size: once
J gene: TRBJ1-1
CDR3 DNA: TGTGCCAGCTCACCACGACAGGGGCGTAGGATGAACACTGAAGCTTTCTTT
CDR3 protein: CASSPRQGRRMNTEAFF

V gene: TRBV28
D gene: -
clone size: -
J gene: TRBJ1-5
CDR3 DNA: TGTGCCAGCAGGCCGGGAGGAGGCAATCAGCCCCAGCATTTT
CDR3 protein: CASRPGGGNQPQHF

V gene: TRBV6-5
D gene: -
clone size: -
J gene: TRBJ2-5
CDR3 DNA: TGTGCCAGCCAAAAAACACCTGGGCAGCCTTGGACCCAGTACTTC
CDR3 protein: CASQKTPGQPWTQYF

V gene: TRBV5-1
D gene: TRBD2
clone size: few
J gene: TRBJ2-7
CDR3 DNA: TGCGCCAGCAGGAGCGGGAGGGTATCCGCCGAGCAGTACTTC
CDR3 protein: CASRSGRVSAEQYF

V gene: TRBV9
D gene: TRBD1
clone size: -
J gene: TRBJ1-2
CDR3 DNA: TGTGCCAGCAGCGTAGCAGACAGGGGCTATGGCTACACCTTC
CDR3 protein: CASSVADRGYGYTF

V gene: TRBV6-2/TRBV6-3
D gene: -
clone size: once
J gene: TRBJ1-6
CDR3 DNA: TGTGCCAGCAGTTCAAACAGGGAGGGGGCCTATAATTCACCCCTCCACTTT
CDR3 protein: CASSSNREGAYNSPLHF

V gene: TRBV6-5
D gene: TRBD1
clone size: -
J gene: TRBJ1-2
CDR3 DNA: TGTGCCAGCAAGTTACAGGGGGCGATCGGCTACACCTTC
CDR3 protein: CASKLQGAIGYTF

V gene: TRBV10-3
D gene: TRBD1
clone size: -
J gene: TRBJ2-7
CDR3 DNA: TGTGCCATTGGGACAGAGAACTCCTACGAGCAGTACTTC
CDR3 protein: CAIGTENSYEQYF